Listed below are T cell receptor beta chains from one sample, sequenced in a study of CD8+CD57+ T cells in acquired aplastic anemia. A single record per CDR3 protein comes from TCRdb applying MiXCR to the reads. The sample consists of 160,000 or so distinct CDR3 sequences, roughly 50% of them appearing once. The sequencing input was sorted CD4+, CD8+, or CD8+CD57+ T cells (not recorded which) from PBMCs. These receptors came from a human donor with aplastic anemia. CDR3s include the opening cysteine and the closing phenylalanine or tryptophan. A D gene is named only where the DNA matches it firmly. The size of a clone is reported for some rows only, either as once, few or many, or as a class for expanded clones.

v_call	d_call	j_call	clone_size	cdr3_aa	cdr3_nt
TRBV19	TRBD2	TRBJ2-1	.	CASSIDLIAGGLNEQFF	TGTGCCAGTAGTATAGATCTAATAGCGGGAGGCCTCAATGAGCAGTTCTTC
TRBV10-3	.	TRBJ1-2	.	CAIAAQRNTGERGGYTF	TGTGCCATCGCGGCCCAGAGGAACACCGGGGAGAGGGGTGGCTACACCTTC
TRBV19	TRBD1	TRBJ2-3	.	CASSPNPGTGTTDTQYF	TGTGCCAGTAGTCCAAACCCCGGGACAGGGACCACAGATACGCAGTATTTT
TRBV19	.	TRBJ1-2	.	CASSGDKGENYGYTF	TGTGCCAGTAGTGGGGATAAAGGGGAAAACTATGGCTACACCTTC
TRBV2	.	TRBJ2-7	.	CASSGNLFYEQYF	TGTGCCAGCAGTGGAAACTTATTTTACGAGCAGTACTTC
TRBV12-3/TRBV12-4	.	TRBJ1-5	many	CASSGTVNGPQHF	TGTGCCAGCAGTGGGACGGTCAATGGGCCCCAGCATTTT
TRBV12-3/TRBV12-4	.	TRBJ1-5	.	CASSFSGAPHYQPQHF	TGTGCCAGCAGTTTTTCGGGAGCGCCCCACTATCAGCCCCAGCATTTT
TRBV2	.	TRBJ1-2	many	CASTTAYGYTF	TGTGCCAGCACCACAGCTTATGGCTACACCTTC
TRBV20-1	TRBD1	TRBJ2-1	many	CSARGRTGDGNNEQFF	TGCAGTGCTAGAGGCCGGACAGGGGACGGGAACAATGAGCAGTTCTTC
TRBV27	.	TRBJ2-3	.	CASRRIQYPSQYF	TGTGCCTCCCGCCGGATCCAGTACCCATCGCAGTATTTT
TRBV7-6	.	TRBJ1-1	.	CASRTGGDTEAFF	TGTGCCAGCAGGACAGGAGGGGACACTGAAGCTTTCTTT
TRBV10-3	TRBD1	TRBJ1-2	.	CAITRGDSKTNYGYTF	TGTGCCATCACCCGGGGGGACAGCAAAACTAACTATGGCTACACCTTC
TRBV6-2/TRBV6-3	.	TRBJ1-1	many	CASSFSGNTEAFF	TGTGCCAGCAGTTTCTCCGGGAACACTGAAGCTTTCTTT
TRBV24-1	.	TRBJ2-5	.	CATSDPDSSQETQYF	TGTGCCACCAGTGATCCGGACAGTAGCCAAGAGACCCAGTACTTC
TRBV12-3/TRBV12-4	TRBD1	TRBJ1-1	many	CASSPTTGVTEAFF	TGTGCCAGCAGTCCCACGACAGGGGTGACTGAAGCTTTCTTT
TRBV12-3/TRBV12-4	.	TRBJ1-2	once	CASSSSTGYGYTF	TGTGCCAGCAGTTCCTCAACAGGGTATGGCTACACCTTC
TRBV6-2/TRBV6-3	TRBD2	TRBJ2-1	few	CASSYLGSGGLNEQFF	TGTGCCAGCAGTTACTTAGGAAGCGGGGGACTCAATGAGCAGTTCTTC
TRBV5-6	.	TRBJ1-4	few	CASSFRTAGGEKLFF	TGTGCCAGCAGCTTCAGGACAGCCGGGGGTGAAAAACTGTTTTTT
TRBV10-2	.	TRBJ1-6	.	CASSEQDNSPLHF	TGCGCCAGCAGTGAGCAGGATAATTCACCCCTCCACTTT
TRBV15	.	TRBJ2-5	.	CATSRDGVGQETQYF	TGTGCCACCAGCAGAGATGGGGTCGGTCAAGAGACCCAGTACTTC
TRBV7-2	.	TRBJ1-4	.	CASSLRSWEKLFF	TGTGCCAGCAGCTTGCGTAGTTGGGAAAAACTGTTTTTT
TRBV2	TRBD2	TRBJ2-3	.	CAPGLAGLTDTQYF	TGTGCCCCCGGACTAGCGGGCCTCACAGATACGCAGTATTTT
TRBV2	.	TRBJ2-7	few	CASRWGEVQYF	TGTGCCAGCAGGTGGGGGGAGGTGCAGTACTTC
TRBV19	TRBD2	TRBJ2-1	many	CASRGGLARSYNEQFF	TGTGCCAGTAGGGGCGGACTAGCGCGTTCCTACAATGAGCAGTTCTTC
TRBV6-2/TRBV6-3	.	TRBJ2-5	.	CASSYVVGTERETQYF	TGTGCCAGCAGTTACGTAGTTGGGACCGAGAGAGAGACCCAGTACTTC
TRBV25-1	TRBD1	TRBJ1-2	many	CASSGTGHGYTF	TGTGCCAGCAGTGGGACAGGGCATGGCTACACCTTC
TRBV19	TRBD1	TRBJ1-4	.	CASSPPNRGMEKLFF	TGTGCCAGCTCACCACCGAACAGGGGGATGGAAAAACTGTTTTTT
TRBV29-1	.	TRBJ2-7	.	CSVGPGAGEQYF	TGCAGCGTTGGTCCAGGGGCTGGCGAGCAGTACTTC
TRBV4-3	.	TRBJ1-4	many	CASSQVGAENEKLFF	TGCGCCAGCAGCCAAGTAGGGGCAGAGAATGAAAAACTGTTTTTT
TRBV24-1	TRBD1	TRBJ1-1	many	CATSDPTGGGEAFF	TGTGCCACCAGTGATCCTACAGGGGGAGGTGAAGCTTTCTTT
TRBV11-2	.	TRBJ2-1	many	CASSLEKGGGTYNEQFF	TGTGCCAGCAGCTTAGAGAAGGGGGGGGGTACCTACAATGAGCAGTTCTTC
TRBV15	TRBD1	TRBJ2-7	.	CATSGRQGGNSYEQYF	TGTGCCACCAGCGGCCGACAGGGGGGAAACTCCTACGAGCAGTACTTC
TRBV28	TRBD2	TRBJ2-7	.	CASSFPSGSSYEQYF	TGTGCTAGCAGTTTTCCTAGCGGGTCCTCCTACGAGCAGTACTTC
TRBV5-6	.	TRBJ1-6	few	CASSLWQRNSPLHF	TGTGCCAGCAGCTTATGGCAGCGAAATTCACCCCTCCACTTT
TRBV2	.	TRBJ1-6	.	CASSELGGSPLHF	TGTGCCAGCAGTGAGCTAGGGGGATCACCCCTCCACTTT
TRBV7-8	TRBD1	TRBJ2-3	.	CASSLVDRGGADTQYF	TGTGCCAGCAGCTTAGTCGACAGGGGAGGCGCAGATACGCAGTATTTT
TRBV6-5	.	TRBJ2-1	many	CASSYWASSPNEQFF	TGTGCCAGCAGTTACTGGGCTAGTAGTCCCAATGAGCAGTTCTTC
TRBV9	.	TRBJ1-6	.	CARNRDNSPLHF	TGTGCCAGAAACAGGGATAATTCACCCCTCCACTTT
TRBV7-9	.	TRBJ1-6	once	CASTFREDRPLHF	TGTGCCAGCACCTTCCGGGAAGATCGACCCCTCCACTTT
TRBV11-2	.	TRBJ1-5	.	CASSLVGGYSNQPQHF	TGTGCCAGCAGCTTAGTGGGCGGCTATAGCAATCAGCCCCAGCATTTT